A single sample gave rise to the 25 T cell receptor beta chains below, sequenced in a study of T cell changes during pregnancy in multiple sclerosis. The data were produced by immunoSEQ multiplex PCR, yet TCRdb's version contains in-frame clones alone and is incomplete. The sample lists roughly 30,000 clones, around 90% occurring once. The sample was CD4+ T cells from peripheral blood mononuclear cells, taken in the first trimester of pregnancy. These receptors came from a female donor in good health, enrolled as a control in a pregnancy study.

The chain employs TRBV5-4 and TRBJ2-1; 10 bases are a match to TRBD2. Germline V gene lookup returns CDR1 SGHNT and CDR2 YYREEE (reference sequence). This CDR3 contains 15 residues. V lost 6 bases and J lost 3; bases outside the gene matches: 6. The CDR3 protein is CASTRAGGYYNEQFF. As DNA, the CDR3 is TGTGCCAGCACCCGAGCGGGAGGGTACTACAATGAGCAGTTCTTC.

V is TRBV5-6 and J is TRBJ1-3; 8 bases fit TRBD1. The germline V gene has CDR1 SGHDT and CDR2 YYEEEE. The CDR3 has 17 residues. Losses at the gene ends were 1 base for V and 0 bases for J; bases not matched to a gene: 6. This CDR3 reads CASSLRGQGSSGNTIYF. The CDR3 DNA follows: TGTGCCAGCAGCTTGCGAGGACAGGGCTCCTCTGGAAACACCATATATTTT.

The chain uses TRBV6-6 and TRBJ1-1; D remains unclear. CDR3 length: 13 residues. Trimming pared 7 bases from V and 4 bases from J, leaving 13 bases between. Germline values: CDR1 MNHNY, CDR2 SVGAGI (reference sequence). The CDR3, as DNA: TGTGCCAGCACCGACGAGGGAAGCACTGAAGCTTTCTTT. This codes for CASTDEGSTEAFF.

The J gene is TRBJ2-1, the V gene TRBV30, with D hard to call. Between the trimmed V and J ends, which lost 4 bases and 6 bases, there was a span of 10 bases. CDR1 and CDR2 (germline): GTSNPN, SVGIG (reference sequence). The CDR3 loop spans 12 amino acids. CDR3 in amino acids: CAWTDISNEQFF. Here the CDR3 DNA reads TGTGCCTGGACCGATATTAGCAATGAGCAGTTCTTC.

V gene TRBV28 combines with J gene TRBJ1-1, with 9 bases matching TRBD1. The CDR3 is made up of 14 amino acids. CDR1 is MDHEN, CDR2 SYDVKM, per germline. Germline trimming cut 8 bases from V and 5 bases from J; bases unmatched to any gene: 9. CDR3 DNA sequence: TGTGCCAGCGTTGAACAGGGGGCGAGGACTGAAGCTTTCTTT. Protein sequence: CASVEQGARTEAFF.

The chain recombines TRBV7-9 with TRBJ2-1; D is undetermined. Germline V gene sequence: CDR1 SEHNR, CDR2 FQNEAQ (reference sequence). Trimming took 3 bases from V and 4 from J, leaving 7 bases between them. This CDR3 contains 13 residues. The CDR3: CASSFGRYNEQFF. DNA for the CDR3: TGTGCCAGCAGCTTTGGGCGATACAATGAGCAGTTCTTC.

The CDR3: CAWRAPGQAQAQYF. As DNA, the CDR3 is TGTGCCTGGAGAGCTCCCGGACAGGCCCAGGCGCAGTACTTC. The J gene is TRBJ2-7, the V gene TRBV30; 7 bases line up with TRBD1. Germline trimming cut 3 bases from V and 9 bases from J; bases unmatched to any gene: 14. CDR3 length: 14 amino acids. In germline, CDR1 is GTSNPN, CDR2 SVGIG (reference sequence).

The chain combines TRBV5-1 with TRBJ2-7; 11 nucleotides line up with TRBD2. The CDR3 sequence is 15 residues long. In germline, CDR1 is SGHRS, CDR2 YFSETQ. With V trimmed by 6 bases and J by 5 bases, 10 bases remained unmatched. Here the CDR3 DNA reads TGCGCCAGCACGGAGCTAGCGGGGGGCCCCCACGAGCAGTACTTC. Translated, it gives CASTELAGGPHEQYF.

The gene calls are TRBV7-3 and TRBJ2-1; D might be TRBD2 (5 bases). Germline CDR1 reads SGHTA; CDR2 reads FQGTGA. CDR3 length: 15 amino acids. V lost 1 base, J lost 0 bases, and 7 bases lay in between. Here the CDR3 reads CASSLRGSSYNEQFF. The CDR3 DNA follows: TGTGCCAGCAGCTTAAGAGGGAGCTCCTACAATGAGCAGTTCTTC.

V and J are TRBV30 and TRBJ2-7; D call uncertain. This CDR3 contains 13 residues. Per germline, CDR1 GTSNPN and CDR2 SVGIG (reference sequence). V lost 5 bases and J 5 bases, leaving 16 bases between the germline ends. This chain's CDR3 is CAWGGSGPNEQYF. The CDR3 coding sequence is TGTGCCTGGGGTGGCAGTGGCCCCAACGAGCAGTACTTC.

The CDR3: CASSPETGRYGYTF. The CDR3 nucleotides read TGTGCCAGCAGCCCCGAGACAGGGCGCTATGGCTACACCTTC. The chain carries TRBV7-2 and TRBJ1-2, with 7 positions matching TRBD1. The length of the CDR3 is 14 residues. Trimming at V came to 5 bases and at J to 4 bases, leaving 7 bases not matched to a gene. Germline loops: CDR1 SGHTA, CDR2 FQGNSA.

The V call is TRBV18, the J call TRBJ1-1; TRBD1 is a possible D gene (6 bases). V lost 4 bases to trimming and J lost 2 bases, with 14 bases between them. The germline V gene has CDR1 KGHSH and CDR2 LQKENI. The CDR3 contains 15 residues. The CDR3 spells CASSLGGALNTEAFF. The CDR3 DNA is TGTGCCAGCTCACTCGGGGGGGCACTTAACACTGAAGCTTTCTTT.

V gene TRBV7-2 combines with J gene TRBJ2-5; D gene ambiguous. V lost 2 bases to trimming and J lost 2 bases, with 9 bases between them. The CDR3 covers 14 residues. Germline V gene lookup returns CDR1 SGHTA and CDR2 FQGNSA. The CDR3 region has the DNA TGTGCCAGCAGCTTACCGCGAGCGCAAGAGACCCAGTACTTC. Translated: CASSLPRAQETQYF. The full variable domain, its missing parts supplied by reference TRBV7-2 and TRBJ2-5, is GAGVSQSPSNKVTEKGKDVELRCDPISGHTALYWYRQSLGQGLEFLIYFQGNSAPDKSGLPSDRFSAERTGGSVSTLTIQRTQQEDSAVYLCASSLPRAQETQYFGPGTRLLVL.

The chain is built from TRBV9 and TRBJ2-1; TRBD1 aligns across 7 bases. The CDR3 is 16 residues long. Germline CDR1 and CDR2: SGDLS and YYNGEE. V lost 3 bases, J lost 4 bases, and 10 bases stayed unmatched. The CDR3 here is CASSGPGQNDYNEQFF. The CDR3 coding sequence is TGTGCCAGCAGCGGTCCGGGACAGAATGATTACAATGAGCAGTTCTTC. Variable domain in full (rest from reference TRBV9 and TRBJ2-1): DSGVTQTPKHLITATGQRVTLRCSPRSGDLSVYWYQQSLDQGLQFLIQYYNGEERAKGNILERFSAQQFPDLHSELNLSSLELGDSALYFCASSGPGQNDYNEQFFGPGTRLTVL.

The chain uses TRBV6-5 and TRBJ1-2; TRBD1 is a possible D gene (5 bases). The V gene's germline CDR1 is MNHEY and CDR2 SVGAGI. The CDR3 runs to 16 residues. Trimming removed 0 bases at V and 5 bases at J, with 16 bases between. CDR3 in DNA: TGTGCCAGCAGTTACTCGACGGGGGGGGATGTGTATGGCTACACCTTC. Its protein is CASSYSTGGDVYGYTF.

This clone has more than one count but fewer than ten. The chain employs TRBV15 and TRBJ1-1; 7 bases are shared with TRBD1. The CDR3 covers 14 residues. Germline lookup yields CDR1 LNHNV and CDR2 YYDKDF (reference sequence). V was pared by 1 base and J by 5 bases, with 4 bases of the junction left unmatched. CDR3 amino acids: CATSRGQGGTEAFF. CDR3 bases: TGTGCCACCAGCAGAGGGCAGGGGGGTACTGAAGCTTTCTTT.

The V call is TRBV27, the J call TRBJ2-5, with 9 bases identical to TRBD1. Looked up from germline, CDR1 is MNHEY and CDR2 is SMNVEV (reference sequence). This CDR3 spans 14 amino acids. Trimming took 4 bases from V and 3 from J; bases not matched to a gene: 3. CDR3 bases: TGTGCCAGCAGTTCTCGGACAGGGGAAGAGACCCAGTACTTC. Encoded protein: CASSSRTGEETQYF.

The chain recombines TRBV28 with TRBJ2-6; the D gene is possibly TRBD2 (6 bases). The CDR3 runs to 16 residues. CDR1 MDHEN and CDR2 SYDVKM come from the germline V gene. Trimming removed 8 bases at V and 0 bases at J, with 14 bases between. The CDR3 DNA follows: TGTGCCAGCGGGACTTTTTCGCCCTCTGGGGCCAACGTCCTGACTTTC. This gives the protein CASGTFSPSGANVLTF. The entire variable domain, with the rest obtained from reference TRBV28 and TRBJ2-6, is as follows: DVKVTQSSRYLVKRTGEKVFLECVQDMDHENMFWYRQDPGLGLRLIYFSYDVKMKEKGDIPEGYSVSREKKERFSLILESASTNQTSMYLCASGTFSPSGANVLTFGAGSRLTVL.

The chain links TRBV5-6 to TRBJ1-5, with D maybe TRBD1 (5 bases). This CDR3 has 15 amino acids. Germline V gene data show CDR1 as SGHDT and CDR2 as YYEEEE. The ends were cut back, 0 bases at V and 5 bases at J, with 12 bases in the middle. The CDR3 sequence: CASSLGGREDQPQHF. As DNA, the CDR3 is TGTGCCAGCAGCTTGGGGGGCAGGGAAGATCAGCCCCAGCATTTT. Together with reference TRBV5-6 and TRBJ1-5, the CDR3 gives the full variable domain: DAGVTQSPTHLIKTRGQQVTLRCSPKSGHDTVSWYQQALGQGPQFIFQYYEEEERQRGNFPDRFSGHQFPNYSSELNVNALLLGDSALYLCASSLGGREDQPQHFGDGTRLSIL.

The gene calls are TRBV2 and TRBJ2-3; 8 bases are a match to TRBD2. The junction had 8 bases not matched to a gene; V was cut back by 7 bases and J by 5 bases. Germline CDR1 is SNHLY and CDR2 is FYNNEI. This CDR3 has 14 amino acids. The CDR3 region is CASNRGGPGDTQYF. In DNA, the CDR3 is TGTGCCAGCAACCGGGGGGGGCCCGGAGATACGCAGTATTTT. Filled out from reference TRBV2 and TRBJ2-3, the complete variable domain reads EPEVTQTPSHQVTQMGQEVILRCVPISNHLYFYWYRQILGQKVEFLVSFYNNEISEKSEIFDDQFSVERPDGSNFTLKIRSTKLEDSAMYFCASNRGGPGDTQYFGPGTRLTVL.

This clone was seen just once. The chain carries TRBV10-3 and TRBJ2-1, with TRBD1 matching over 8 bases. Germline values: CDR1 ENHRY, CDR2 SYGVKD. The ends lost 6 bases at V and 6 bases at J; junction bases unmatched: 7. The CDR3 extends over 14 amino acids. CDR3 sequence: CAISRDRPSNEQFF. The CDR3 bases are TGTGCCATCAGCCGGGACAGGCCTTCCAATGAGCAGTTCTTC.

The chain recombines TRBV27 with TRBJ2-2, with 8 bases fitting TRBD1. The V gene end was trimmed by 4 bases and the J gene end by 6 bases; junction bases not matched to a gene: 10. The CDR3 is 16 amino acids. The germline V gene has CDR1 MNHEY and CDR2 SMNVEV (reference sequence). The CDR3 bases are TGTGCCAGCAGTTCCCAGACAGGGGCGGGTTCCGGGGAGCTGTTTTTT. It is translated as CASSSQTGAGSGELFF.

The DNA of the CDR3 is TGTGCCAGCAGTGACAGTGGCGGCTACAATGAGCAGTTCTTC. It is translated as CASSDSGGYNEQFF. This chain joins TRBV25-1 and TRBJ2-1; no clear D. The germline CDR1 and CDR2 sequences are MGHDK and SYGVNS. The CDR3 contains 14 residues. The ends were cut back, 3 bases at V and 3 bases at J, with 9 bases in the middle.

V and J are TRBV7-9 and TRBJ2-1, with 7 nucleotides matching TRBD2. Unmatched junction bases numbered 16, after V lost 2 bases and J lost 9 bases. The CDR3 extends over 17 amino acids. From germline, CDR1 is SEHNR and CDR2 FQNEAQ (reference sequence). CDR3 DNA: TGTGCCAGCAGCTTAACTTCCCCGGTAGCGGGTGTCACTGAGCAGTTCTTC. Protein: CASSLTSPVAGVTEQFF.

This chain uses TRBV11-1 with TRBJ2-5; tentative D call: TRBD2 (5 bases). V was trimmed by 0 bases and J by 9 bases, leaving 8 bases between them. Germline CDR1 is SGHAT and CDR2 is FQDESV (reference sequence). This CDR3 spans 12 amino acids. The CDR3 DNA reads as TGTGCCAGCAGCTTAGCCGGGGATTCCCAGTACTTC. Its translation: CASSLAGDSQYF.